Listed below are T cell receptor beta chains from one sample, sequenced in a study of cytomegalovirus exposure and HLA in healthy donors. Data came from immunoSEQ multiplex PCR; TCRdb stores just in-frame clones and leaves some out. The table records roughly 200,000 clones, over 65% of them present only once. Sequenced material: PBMCs. Receptors were obtained from a woman in her sixties in good health and CMV-seropositive. CDR3s include the opening cysteine and the closing phenylalanine or tryptophan. A D gene is named only where the DNA matches it firmly. Size is stated for part of the rows, as once, few or many counts, or as a class when the clone is expanded.

>TRBD1|TRBJ1-1|-|TRBV6-6
TGTGCCAGCAGCGACAGGGGAGGGTACACTGAAGCTTTCTTT
CASSDRGGYTEAFF
>TRBD2|TRBJ2-2|-|TRBV5-1
TGCGCCAGCAGGGGGCTAGCGGGAAACACCGGGGAGCTGTTTTTT
CASRGLAGNTGELFF
>TRBD1|TRBJ1-3|-|TRBV28
TGTGCCAGCCAGGGACAGGGGGCCAAACCCGTATATTTT
CASQGQGAKPVYF
>-|TRBJ1-1|-|TRBV10-3
TGTGCCATCAGTAAAGAAGGGGGCACTGAAGCTTTCTTT
CAISKEGGTEAFF
>-|TRBJ1-2|-|TRBV4-2
TGTGCCAGCAGCCAAGATTTCGCGGGGGGTGGAGAGGTTGGCTACACCTTC
CASSQDFAGGGEVGYTF
>TRBD1|TRBJ2-7|-|TRBV5-5
TGTGCCAGCAGCTTGGTAGGGGGGACAGGCTACGAGCAGTACTTC
CASSLVGGTGYEQYF
>-|TRBJ2-1|-|TRBV21-1
TGTGCCAGCAGCAAAAATTCTGAGGACAGGGGGCACAATGAGCAGTTCTTC
CASSKNSEDRGHNEQFF
>TRBD1|TRBJ1-2|once|TRBV18
TGTGCCAGCTCACCACTGAGAGGACAGGGGAATGGCTACACCTTC
CASSPLRGQGNGYTF
>TRBD1|TRBJ1-1|-|TRBV5-4
TGTGCCAGCAGCCCCCGGGACAGTTACACTGAAGCTTTCTTT
CASSPRDSYTEAFF
>TRBD2|TRBJ2-2|-|TRBV5-1
TGCGCCAGCAGCTTAAGAGCGGGGGGGAACACCGGGGAGCTGTTTTTT
CASSLRAGGNTGELFF
>-|TRBJ2-2|few|TRBV30
TGTGCCTGGAGTGTTTATCCCGGGGAGCTGTTTTTT
CAWSVYPGELFF
>-|TRBJ2-7|-|TRBV18
TGTGCCAGCTCACCGGGGGGGCCGCTCGCCGAGCAGTACTTC
CASSPGGPLAEQYF
>-|TRBJ1-2|-|TRBV6-1
TGTGCCAGCAATAAACCGGAGAACTATGGCTACACCTTC
CASNKPENYGYTF
>-|TRBJ1-1|-|TRBV13
TGTGCCAGCAGCTTTAGAACCGGGACATTGAACACTGAAGCTTTCTTT
CASSFRTGTLNTEAFF
>-|TRBJ2-3|-|TRBV15
TGTGCCACCAGCAGAGGAACGGAGTGGTCAGATACGCAGTATTTT
CATSRGTEWSDTQYF
>TRBD1|TRBJ2-7|-|TRBV18
TGTGCCAGCTCACCCAGGGACAGGGGTTCCTACGAGCAGTACTTC
CASSPRDRGSYEQYF
>-|TRBJ2-7|-|TRBV7-9
TGTGCCAGCAGCCCGTACGAGCAGTACTTC
CASSPYEQYF
>TRBD1|TRBJ1-2|few|TRBV7-9
TGTGCCAGCAGCCAGACAGGGGCGAATAACTATGGCTACACCTTC
CASSQTGANNYGYTF
>TRBD1|TRBJ1-2|-|TRBV23-1
TGCGCCAGCAGTCTTACCGGGACAGGGGCGCTCTATGGCTACACCTTC
CASSLTGTGALYGYTF
>-|TRBJ2-2|-|TRBV30
TGTGCCTGGAGACGGGACTCCCCCGGGGAGCTGTTTTTT
CAWRRDSPGELFF
>TRBD2|TRBJ2-5|-|TRBV10-3
TGTGCCAGCAGTGAAGTCGGCGGGAGAGAGACCCAGTACTTC
CASSEVGGRETQYF
>TRBD1|TRBJ2-5|few|TRBV29-1
TGCAGTCTCACCTATGGGACAGGATACCAAGAGACCCAGTACTTC
CSLTYGTGYQETQYF